These T cell receptor beta chains were read from a single sample in a study of T cell repertoires in cytomegalovirus infection. TCRdb recomputed calls from the reads with MiXCR, one row per CDR3 protein. The data contain 250,000 to 300,000 distinct CDR3 sequences, approximately 15% of them singletons. Sequencing input: CD8+ T cells from PBMCs. These receptors all stem from a human donor in good health (CMV status not recorded). Some clones in this sample may be carry-over from other donors' samples. Both conserved end residues are part of each CDR3. The D gene is left open where the match is weak. Not all rows give a size; the values are once, few, many and, for expanded clones, a class.

>few|TRBV7-3|TRBD1|TRBJ1-1
TGTGCCAGCAGCTTAGACAGGGGTTCTGAAGCTTTCTTT
CASSLDRGSEAFF
>few|TRBV7-9|TRBD1|TRBJ1-1
TGTGCCAGCAGCTTACCTCAGGGGGCGTCGTACACTGAAGCTTTCTTT
CASSLPQGASYTEAFF
>-|TRBV5-1|TRBD1|TRBJ1-1
TGCGCCAGCAGCTCAGGGGGCGCCCCTGAAGCTTTCTTT
CASSSGGAPEAFF
>-|TRBV7-9|TRBD2|TRBJ2-5
TGTGCCAGCAGGTTTACTAGCGGGGGACAAGAGACCCAGTACTTC
CASRFTSGGQETQYF
>-|TRBV7-6|-|TRBJ2-1
TGTGCCAGCAGCTTAGGTCCAGCCCTGAATGAGCAGTTCTTC
CASSLGPALNEQFF
>many|TRBV7-2|TRBD1|TRBJ1-5
TGTGCCAGCAGCTTAAGGACAGGGATTAGCAATCAGCCCCAGCATTTT
CASSLRTGISNQPQHF
>few|TRBV6-5|-|TRBJ1-1
TGTGCCAGCAGTTACTACGACAGCAACACTGAAGCTTTCTTT
CASSYYDSNTEAFF
>-|TRBV6-5|-|TRBJ1-4
TGTGCCAGCAGTTACAGGGGAACGGGAAAACTGTTTTTT
CASSYRGTGKLFF
>few|TRBV4-1|-|TRBJ1-2
TGCGCCAGCAGCCAAGCCCCCTCGGGGGGGCGAGGCTACACCTTC
CASSQAPSGGRGYTF
>-|TRBV11-1|TRBD1|TRBJ2-3
TGTGCCAGCAGCTATCGACAGGGTCGGAGCACAGATACGCAGTATTTT
CASSYRQGRSTDTQYF
>-|TRBV6-1|-|TRBJ1-1
TGTGCCAGCATGAAGGGGAGGGAGGCAGGTAACACTGAAGCTTTCTTT
CASMKGREAGNTEAFF
>many|TRBV28|-|TRBJ2-1
TGTGCCAGCACCCCTGGCCCGGGGGTTCTTCGGTTCTTC
CASTPGPGVLRFF
>many|TRBV4-3|TRBD1|TRBJ1-6
TGCGCCAGCAGCCCGGACAGGGAAATGTATAATTCACCCCTCCACTTT
CASSPDREMYNSPLHF
>few|TRBV7-4|-|TRBJ1-1
TGTGCCAGCAGCTTATCAGGGGCCCACATCGAAGCTTTCTTT
CASSLSGAHIEAFF
>-|TRBV10-3|-|TRBJ2-7
TGTGCCATCAGTGAGTCGGGAACAGGGAAAGGCTCCTACGAGCAGTACTTC
CAISESGTGKGSYEQYF
>-|TRBV7-9|TRBD2|TRBJ2-5
TGTGCCAGCAGCGCGACTAGCGGGGGGGCCACGTCCCTTCTGTACCAAGAGACCCAGTACTTC
CASSATSGGATSLLYQETQYF
>-|TRBV7-4|TRBD1|TRBJ1-4
TGTGCCAGCAGCTCAAGTGATCCGGGACAGGGGAATGAAAAACTGTTTTTT
CASSSSDPGQGNEKLFF
>-|TRBV20-1|-|TRBJ2-6
TGCAGTGCTAGAAACCCCGGACACACCTCTGGGGCCAACGTCCTGACTTTC
CSARNPGHTSGANVLTF
>few|TRBV10-3|-|TRBJ2-3
TGTGCCATCAGCCCATACGAGAACAGAGATACGCAGTATTTT
CAISPYENRDTQYF
>-|TRBV12-3/TRBV12-4|-|TRBJ2-5
TGTGCCAGCAGCCCCGGCGCAGGGCCAGAGACCCAGTACTTC
CASSPGAGPETQYF
>few|TRBV6-5|-|TRBJ2-2
TGTGCCAGCAGTCCCGGGGGAAGGACCGGGGAGCTGTTTTTT
CASSPGGRTGELFF
>few|TRBV29-1|-|TRBJ2-7
TGCAGCGTTGAGGGTGGCAGGGTCGGCTCCTACGAGCAGTACTTC
CSVEGGRVGSYEQYF
>-|TRBV7-9|TRBD1|TRBJ1-2
TGTGCCAGCAGCCCAGGGGGCGCGAACTATGGCTACACCTTC
CASSPGGANYGYTF
>few|TRBV14|TRBD2|TRBJ2-3
TGTGCCAGCAGCCAGACTAGCGGACCCACAGATACGCAGTATTTT
CASSQTSGPTDTQYF
>-|TRBV11-2|-|TRBJ1-4
TGTGCCAGCAGCTTTAAGAGGGGCTACACGGAAAAACTGTTTTTT
CASSFKRGYTEKLFF
>-|TRBV6-2/TRBV6-3|-|TRBJ2-7
TGTGCCAGCAGCCCGTTAGTCTACGAGCAGTACTTC
CASSPLVYEQYF
>-|TRBV29-1|-|TRBJ1-1
TGCAGCGTTGTCGTTCCAGAGGCTTTCTTT
CSVVVPEAFF
>few|TRBV29-1|TRBD1|TRBJ2-7
TGCAGCGTTGCAGGACAGGGGGCATATTCCGAGCAGTACTTC
CSVAGQGAYSEQYF
>many|TRBV7-6|-|TRBJ1-2
TGTGCCAGCAGCTTTACCCCGACAGGTGACAATGGCTACACCTTC
CASSFTPTGDNGYTF
>-|TRBV7-9|-|TRBJ2-6
TGTGCCAGCAGCTACAGGGACTCTGGGGCCAACGTCCTGACTTTC
CASSYRDSGANVLTF
>many|TRBV7-9|TRBD1|TRBJ2-1
TGTGCCAGCAGCTTACAACTGACAGGGAGAGCCAATGAGCAGTTCTTC
CASSLQLTGRANEQFF
>many|TRBV7-2|TRBD1|TRBJ2-1
TGTGCCAGCAGCTTAGAGGGGACAGAATACAATGAGCAGTTCTTC
CASSLEGTEYNEQFF
>-|TRBV20-1|-|TRBJ1-4
TGCAGTGCTAGAGATTTCAGGGGATCATCTAATGAAAAACTGTTTTTT
CSARDFRGSSNEKLFF
>few|TRBV18|-|TRBJ2-3
TGTGCCAGCTCGACATACTCGATGGCCACAGATACGCAGTATTTT
CASSTYSMATDTQYF
>few|TRBV2|-|TRBJ2-6
TGTGCCAGCAGGGAGCAATTTTACTCTGGGGCCAACGTCCTGACTTTC
CASREQFYSGANVLTF
>many|TRBV12-3/TRBV12-4|-|TRBJ1-5
TGTGCCAGCAGCCTACGTCCTGTTTATAGCAATCAGCCCCAGCATTTT
CASSLRPVYSNQPQHF
>-|TRBV7-6|-|TRBJ2-1
TGTGCCAGCAGCCCGTCGCTAGGGGAGAGTAGGTTGCATGAGCAGTTCTTC
CASSPSLGESRLHEQFF
>many|TRBV7-6|-|TRBJ2-6
TGTGCCAGCAGCTTAGGGGGACGGTCTGGGGCCAACGTCCTGACTTTC
CASSLGGRSGANVLTF
>few|TRBV4-1|-|TRBJ2-3
TGCGCCAGCAGCAGGGGTGGTTTCACAGATACGCAGTATTTT
CASSRGGFTDTQYF
>many|TRBV7-9|-|TRBJ2-7
TGTGCCAGCAGCCGGGGACGGGTGAGCTCCTACGAGCAGTACTTC
CASSRGRVSSYEQYF